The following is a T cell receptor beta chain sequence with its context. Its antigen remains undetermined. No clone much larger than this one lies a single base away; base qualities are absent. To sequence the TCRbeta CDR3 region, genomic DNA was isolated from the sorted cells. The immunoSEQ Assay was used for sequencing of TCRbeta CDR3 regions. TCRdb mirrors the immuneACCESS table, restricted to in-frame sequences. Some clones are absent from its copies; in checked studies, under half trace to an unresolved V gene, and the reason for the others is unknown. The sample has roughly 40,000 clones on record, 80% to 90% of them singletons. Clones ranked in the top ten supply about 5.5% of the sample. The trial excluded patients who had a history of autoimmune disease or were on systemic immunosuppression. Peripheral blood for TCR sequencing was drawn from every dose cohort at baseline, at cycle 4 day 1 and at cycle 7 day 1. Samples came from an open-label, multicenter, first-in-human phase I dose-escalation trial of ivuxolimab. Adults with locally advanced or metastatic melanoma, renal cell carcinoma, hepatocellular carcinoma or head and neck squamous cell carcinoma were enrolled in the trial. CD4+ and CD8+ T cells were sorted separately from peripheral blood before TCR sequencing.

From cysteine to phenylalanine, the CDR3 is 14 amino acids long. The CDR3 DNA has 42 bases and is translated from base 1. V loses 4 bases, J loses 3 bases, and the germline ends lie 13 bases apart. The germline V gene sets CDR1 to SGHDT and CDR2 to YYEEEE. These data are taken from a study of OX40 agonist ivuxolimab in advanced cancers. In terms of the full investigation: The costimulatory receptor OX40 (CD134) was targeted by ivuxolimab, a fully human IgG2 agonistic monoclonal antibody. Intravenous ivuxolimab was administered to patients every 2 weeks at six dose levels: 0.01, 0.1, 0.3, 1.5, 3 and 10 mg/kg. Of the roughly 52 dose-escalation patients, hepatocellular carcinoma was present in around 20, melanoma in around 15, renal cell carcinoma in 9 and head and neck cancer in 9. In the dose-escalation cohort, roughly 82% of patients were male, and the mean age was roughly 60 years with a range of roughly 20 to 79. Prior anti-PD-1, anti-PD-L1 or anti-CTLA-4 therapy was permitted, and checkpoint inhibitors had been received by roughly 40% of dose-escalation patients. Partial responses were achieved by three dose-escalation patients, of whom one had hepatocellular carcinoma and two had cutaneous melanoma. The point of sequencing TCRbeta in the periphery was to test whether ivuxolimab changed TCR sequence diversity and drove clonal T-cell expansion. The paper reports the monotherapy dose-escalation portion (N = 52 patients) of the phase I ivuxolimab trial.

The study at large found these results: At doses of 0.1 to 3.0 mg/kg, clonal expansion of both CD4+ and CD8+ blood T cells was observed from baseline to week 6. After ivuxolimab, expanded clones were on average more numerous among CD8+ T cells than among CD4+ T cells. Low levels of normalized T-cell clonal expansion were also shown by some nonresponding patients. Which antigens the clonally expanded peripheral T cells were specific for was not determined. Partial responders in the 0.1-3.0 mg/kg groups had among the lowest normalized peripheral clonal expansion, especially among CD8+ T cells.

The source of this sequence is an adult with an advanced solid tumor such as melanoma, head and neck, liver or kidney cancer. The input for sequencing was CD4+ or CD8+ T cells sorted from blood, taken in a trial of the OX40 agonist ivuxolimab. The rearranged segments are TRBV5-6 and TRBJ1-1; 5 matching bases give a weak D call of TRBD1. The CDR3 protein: CASSPAGEDTEAFF. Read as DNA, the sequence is TGTGCCAGCAGCCCGGCGGGGGAGGACACTGAAGCTTTCTTT.